Given below is one T cell receptor (beta chain) in context. This clone is large (0.1 to 1%). Which antigen it targets is not known. No qualities accompany the bases; no much larger clone lies one base away. CDR1 ENHRY and CDR2 SYGVKD were looked up in the germline V gene. V loses 3 bases of germline sequence and J loses 7 bases, and the interval between the two ends is 7 bases. The cysteine opens and the phenylalanine closes a CDR3 of 12 amino acids. The retained sequence is limited to the CDR3, 36 bases, with the frame set at the first base. The treatment or condition label on this specimen signifies: high-dose cyclophosphamide on days +3 and +4 as single-agent GVHD prophylaxis. For conditioning, the PTCy patients got busulfan and fludarabine, then a related or unrelated marrow graft, followed by cyclophosphamide on days +3 and +4. The PTCy-treated patients were drawn from a prospective, multi-institutional clinical trial. Mononuclear cells from peripheral blood and bone marrow were separated by Ficoll-Hypaque density centrifugation and then cryopreserved.

The record originates from a study of T cells after posttransplantation cyclophosphamide (dated by TCRdb to about 2016). Study-wide context: Using TRB sequencing, the study followed how the T cell repertoire reconstituted after myeloablative bone marrow transplantation in which posttransplantation cyclophosphamide served as GVHD prophylaxis. Antigen receptor sequencing covered samples from a few dozen PTCy-treated patients and 16 of their related bone marrow donors. Blood from all 35 or so PTCy patients with 1-year posttransplant specimens was subjected to TRB sequencing. TRB sequencing was also done on up to roughly 3 additional blood samples from 2 to 5.2 years after transplant in 3 patients, and on pretransplant blood from 4 patients. Because TRA and TRB clonality were tightly correlated in roughly 10 samples, subsequent TCR analyses were focused on TRB only. Public TRB sequences were queried against a database of over 3,500 sequences associated with responses to pathogens, tumor antigens, self-antigens and alloantigens. The research as a whole found: At 1-2 months, donor-recipient similarity was low but rose over the first year, and the later blood repertoires were often dominated by donor CD8+ memory clones. Across 45 patients, TRB clonality was highly associated with recipient CMV seropositivity and CMV reactivation, and PTCy diversity was similar to diversity in CNI/methotrexate controls. The TRB repertoires of T cells infiltrating skin or the GI tract showed only limited overlap with the TRB repertoires found in blood.

Genomic DNA was the input for TRB sequencing, which was run either with the immunoSEQ assay at survey resolution or with the hsTCRB kit. From the authors' description of their analysis: The immunoSEQ software handled initial read processing, and the LymphoSeq R package was used for repertoire analyses. For each TRB dataset, clonality was calculated as 1 minus normalized Shannon entropy, and the Gini coefficient was computed as well. To infer phenotypes in unsorted samples, TRB sequences from sorted subsets of the recipient or donor were mapped onto the unsorted samples of the same recipient. TCRdb retrieved this table from immuneACCESS and kept in-frame rearrangements only. Not all clones are present; in checked studies, unresolved V genes account for under half, and no reason is known for the remainder. V, J and clone size are those of that table, while D and trimming were read from the DNA. This sample has about 1,800 clones, none of them a singleton. The ten most abundant clones make up 14% of the sample.

The specimen comprised PBMCs, sampled approximately 35 days after allogeneic stem cell transplant with posttransplant cyclophosphamide. The V and J segments used are TRBV10-3 and TRBJ1-5, with a weak D call of TRBD1 (5 bases match). The TCR was taken from a female patient in her 60s who received an allogeneic stem cell transplant from a related donor and was CMV-positive. In transplant recipients, some T cells may be of donor rather than host origin. The sequenced DNA is TGTGCCATCAGTGATCAGGGCCAGCCCCAGCATTTT. It translates to CAISDQGQPQHF.